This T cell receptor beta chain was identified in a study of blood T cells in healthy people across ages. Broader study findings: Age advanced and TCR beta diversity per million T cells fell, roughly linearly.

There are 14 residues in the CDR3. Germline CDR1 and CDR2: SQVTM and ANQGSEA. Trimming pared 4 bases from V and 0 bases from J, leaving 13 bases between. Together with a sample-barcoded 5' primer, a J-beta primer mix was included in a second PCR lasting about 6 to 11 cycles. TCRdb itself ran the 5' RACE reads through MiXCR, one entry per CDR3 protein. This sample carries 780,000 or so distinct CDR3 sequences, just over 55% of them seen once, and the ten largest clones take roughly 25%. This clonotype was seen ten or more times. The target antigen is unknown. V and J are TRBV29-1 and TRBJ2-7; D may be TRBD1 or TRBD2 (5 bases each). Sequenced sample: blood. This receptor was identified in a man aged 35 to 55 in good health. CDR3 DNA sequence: TGCAGCGTTGCCCGGATGGGGGACTCCTACGAGCAGTACTTC. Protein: CSVARMGDSYEQYF.